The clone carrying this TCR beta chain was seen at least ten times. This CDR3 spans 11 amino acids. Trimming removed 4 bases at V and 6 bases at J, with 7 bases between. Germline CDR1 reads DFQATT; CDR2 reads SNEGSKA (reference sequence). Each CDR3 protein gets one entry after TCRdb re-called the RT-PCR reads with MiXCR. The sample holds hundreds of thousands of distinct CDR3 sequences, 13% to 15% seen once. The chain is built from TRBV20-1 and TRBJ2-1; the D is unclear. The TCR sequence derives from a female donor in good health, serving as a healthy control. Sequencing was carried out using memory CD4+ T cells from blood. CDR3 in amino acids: CSANLLNEQFF. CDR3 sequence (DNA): TGCAGTGCTAACCTTCTCAATGAGCAGTTCTTC.